This paragraph reports one TCR beta chain. In blood CD8+ and CD4+ T cells, TCR beta underwent sequencing. The authors negatively isolated CD8+ and CD4+ T cells and FACS-enriched TEMRA cells. This record comes from a study of CD8 T cells in Susac syndrome. Study-level background: Patients with Susac syndrome were therapy-naive, on corticosteroids, or on intravenous immunoglobulin alone at the time that blood was drawn.

Roughly 0.5 to 1 ug RNA was reverse transcribed with random hexamers. Multiplex PCR with immunoSEQ amplified the TCR beta CDR3 across 54 Vbeta and 13 Jbeta. MiXCR, run by TCRdb on the immunoSEQ multiplex PCR reads, gives a single entry per CDR3 protein. The sample records 210,000 or so distinct CDR3 sequences, approximately 94% being singletons. V dropped 3 bases and J dropped 9 bases, with 9 bases sitting between them. Germline-derived CDR1 and CDR2 are SGHTA and FQGNSA. The length of the CDR3 is 13 residues. The TCR originated in a human donor with Susac syndrome. What was sequenced was CD4+ T cells from PBMCs. The chain is built from TRBV7-2 and TRBJ1-6; D call uncertain. CDR3 amino acids: CASSFRGSSPLHF. The CDR3 bases are TGTGCCAGCAGCTTCCGCGGGTCTTCACCCCTCCACTTT.